This TCR beta chain appears in the sequencing data of a study of PD-1 blockade in classical Hodgkin lymphoma. This table comes from immunoSEQ multiplex PCR, and its TCRdb copy is limited to in-frame clones, with some not included. The sample lists around 25,000 clones; over 55% were seen once. Noted time point: cycle 4 day 1 (C4D1), after 6 weeks of nivolumab. Following autologous stem cell transplantation, relapse occurred in every patient, and exposure to brentuximab vedotin varied. Sequenced material: peripheral blood mononuclear cells (PBMCs), taken before the fourth cycle of nivolumab. The TCR comes from a human donor with classical Hodgkin lymphoma.

This CDR3 is CASSSGGGITDTQYF. CDR3 DNA sequence: TGCGCCAGCAGCTCAGGCGGGGGCATCACAGATACGCAGTATTTT. The chain recombines TRBV5-1 with TRBJ2-3, with TRBD2 as a possible D gene (7 bases). The CDR3 is made up of 15 amino acids. The germline CDR1 and CDR2 sequences are SGHRS and YFSETQ. Trimming removed 3 bases from V and 2 bases from J, with 13 bases in between.